Following are 12 T cell receptor beta chains from one sample sequenced in a study of blood T cell repertoires in COVID-19. TCRdb's copy holds only in-frame clones and misses some; the assay was immunoSEQ multiplex PCR. Counted here are some 310,000 clones, around 90% occurring once; the ten biggest clones make up roughly 2.8%. Sequenced: peripheral blood. These receptors originate from a woman aged 25-40 years with COVID-19, enrolled during active disease.

This rearrangement joins TRBV9 to TRBJ2-3, with TRBD1 as a possible D gene (6 bases). V lost 1 base, J lost 0 bases, and 9 bases lay in between. The germline V gene encodes CDR1 SGDLS and CDR2 YYNGEE. This CDR3 is built from 15 residues. CDR3 sequence reads: CASSVWTDSTDTQYF. In nucleotides, the CDR3 is TGTGCCAGCAGCGTATGGACAGATAGCACAGATACGCAGTATTTT.

This chain links TRBV19 with TRBJ1-1; 11 positions agree with TRBD1. Germline V CDR1 and CDR2: LNHDA, SQIVND (reference sequence). The CDR3 extends over 15 amino acids. Trimming at V came to 8 bases and at J to 2 bases, leaving 7 bases not matched to a gene. CDR3 in amino acids: CASSGTGGPNTEAFF. The CDR3 DNA reads as TGTGCCAGTTCCGGGACAGGGGGGCCTAACACTGAAGCTTTCTTT.

The chain couples TRBV30 to TRBJ1-1; D might be TRBD1 (6 bases). CDR1 and CDR2 from the germline V gene are GTSNPN and SVGIG (reference sequence). The CDR3 is 11 amino acids. V lost 8 bases and J 6 bases, leaving 13 bases between the germline ends. The CDR3: CAGNRAPEAFF. The CDR3 DNA is TGTGCCGGGAACAGGGCCCCTGAAGCTTTCTTT.

The rearrangement links TRBV5-6 to TRBJ1-1; maybe TRBD1 (6 bases). Germline assignment: CDR1 SGHDT and CDR2 YYEEEE. Trimming pared 1 base from V and 4 bases from J, leaving 23 bases between. This CDR3 spans 18 amino acids. The CDR3 bases are TGTGCCAGCAGCTTGTCCTACCCGGAGGCGTACAGGGCCACTGAAGCTTTCTTT. Residues: CASSLSYPEAYRATEAFF.

This clone was picked up a small number of times. CDR3 in DNA: TGTGCCAGCAGTTTATCGGGACAGGGGCGCAATCAGCCCCAGCATTTT. Translated, it gives CASSLSGQGRNQPQHF. The rearrangement uses TRBV27 and TRBJ1-5; the match to TRBD1 covers 10 bases. The trim removed 0 bases at V and 2 bases at J, leaving 1 base unmatched. The germline V gene encodes CDR1 MNHEY and CDR2 SMNVEV (reference sequence). The CDR3 sequence is 16 residues long.

The chain employs TRBV27 and TRBJ2-1; 14 bases are a match to TRBD2. J gave up 8 bases and V 3 bases, and 6 bases lay outside the gene matches. CDR3 length: 16 amino acids. Germline V gene sequence: CDR1 MNHEY, CDR2 SMNVEV (reference sequence). CDR3 sequence reads: CASSFTGTSGSDEQFF. The DNA of the CDR3 is TGTGCCAGCAGTTTCACCGGGACTAGCGGGAGCGATGAGCAGTTCTTC.

The chain's CDR3 is CAWSEGLNNSPLHF. For the CDR3, the DNA is TGTGCCTGGAGCGAGGGACTCAATAATTCACCCCTCCACTTT. This chain links TRBV30 with TRBJ1-6, with D possibly TRBD1 on 5 matching bases. The CDR3 totals 14 residues. V lost 3 bases, J lost 5 bases, and 11 bases lay in between. Per germline, CDR1 GTSNPN and CDR2 SVGIG (reference sequence).

The CDR3 is CAWERLARETQYF. DNA of the CDR3: TGTGCCTGGGAAAGACTAGCAAGGGAGACCCAGTACTTC. V usage is TRBV30 and J usage is TRBJ2-5, with TRBD2 matching over 7 bases. Trimming at V came to 5 bases and at J to 5 bases, leaving 8 bases not matched to a gene. CDR3 length equals 13 residues. CDR1 is GTSNPN, CDR2 SVGIG, per germline (reference sequence).

The chain recombines TRBV10-3 with TRBJ2-7, with D possibly matching TRBD1 (7 bases). The germline gives CDR1 ENHRY, CDR2 SYGVKD. Trimming left V 0 bases short and J 0 bases short, with 18 bases between. The CDR3 is 18 amino acids. In DNA form, the CDR3 reads TGTGCCATCAGTGAGTCTGGGAGGACAGGAAAAAACTCCTACGAGCAGTACTTC. Encoded protein: CAISESGRTGKNSYEQYF.

The genes are TRBV7-8 and TRBJ2-1, with TRBD1 identical over 8 bases. The V segment lost 1 base and the J segment 13 bases; nucleotides outside the gene matches: 6. CDR1 and CDR2 (germline): SGHVS, FQNEAQ. This CDR3 region has 13 residues. CDR3 amino acids: CASSLVVGTGQFF. In DNA form, the CDR3 reads TGTGCCAGCAGCTTAGTAGTCGGGACAGGTCAGTTCTTC. The full variable domain, rest sourced from reference TRBV7-8 and TRBJ2-1, is GAGVSQSPRYKVAKRGQDVALRCDPISGHVSLFWYQQALGQGPEFLTYFQNEAQLDKSGLPSDRFFAERPEGSVSTLKIQRTQQEDSAVYLCASSLVVGTGQFFGPGTRLTVL.

This chain links TRBV7-8 with TRBJ2-2; D perhaps matches TRBD1 (6 bases). The CDR3 contains 16 residues. With 6 bases removed from V and 0 bases from J, the gap between germline ends came to 14 bases. Germline V CDR1 and CDR2: SGHVS, FQNEAQ. The CDR3 nucleotides read TGTGCCAGCAGTCAAACGCGGACAGCGAACACCGGGGAGCTGTTTTTT. It translates to CASSQTRTANTGELFF.

The genes are TRBV5-1 and TRBJ2-7, with 7 positions matching TRBD2. Per the germline V gene, CDR1 is SGHRS and CDR2 is YFSETQ. The CDR3 runs 15 residues. Trimming removed 4 bases from V and 3 bases from J; junction bases left unmatched: 10. The CDR3 loop is CASSPLKGGGYEQYF. As DNA, the CDR3 is TGCGCCAGCAGCCCACTTAAGGGCGGGGGCTACGAGCAGTACTTC.